The 11 T cell receptor beta chains listed next were all sequenced from one sample in a study of blood T cell repertoires in COVID-19 (dated by TCRdb to 2020 to 2021). Library construction relied on the immunoSEQ multiplex PCR assay. TCRdb re-hosts the immuneACCESS table, in-frame sequences only. Its copies lack some clones; in the studies checked, an unresolved V gene accounts for under half of them, and the cause for the rest is not known. Present in this sample are 200,000 to 250,000 clones, just under 90% of which were seen just once. Roughly 2.5% of the sample is in the top ten clones. The sample was peripheral blood. These TCRs come from a man aged 25 to 40 with COVID-19, enrolled during active disease.

This sequence joins TRBV7-8 and TRBJ2-1, with 8 bases aligning to TRBD2. CDR1 and CDR2 (germline): SGHVS, FQNEAQ. With 5 bases clipped from V and 8 bases from J, the junction kept 11 bases outside the gene matches. This CDR3 is 15 amino acids long. The CDR3 is CASSPGVTSDDEQFF. The CDR3 nucleotides read TGTGCCAGCAGCCCAGGCGTGACTAGCGACGATGAGCAGTTCTTC.

The J gene is TRBJ1-5, the V gene TRBV5-1; TRBD1 aligns across 7 bases. Trimming at V came to 0 bases and at J to 5 bases, leaving 5 bases not matched to a gene. CDR1 is SGHRS and CDR2 is YFSETQ in the germline V gene. This CDR3 contains 15 residues. The CDR3, as DNA: TGCGCCAGCAGCTTGGAGGGACAGAAGGATCAGCCCCAGCATTTT. Translated, it gives CASSLEGQKDQPQHF.

The V gene is TRBV18, the J gene TRBJ1-1, with D possibly matching TRBD1 (5 bases). The germline CDR1 and CDR2 sequences are KGHSH and LQKENI. Trimming took 2 bases from V and 1 from J, leaving 11 bases between them. There are 15 residues in the CDR3. The CDR3 loop is CASSPMGGENTEAFF. DNA of the CDR3: TGTGCCAGCTCACCAATGGGGGGGGAGAACACTGAAGCTTTCTTT.

The gene calls are TRBV19 and TRBJ2-1; TRBD1 agrees at 8 bases. J was trimmed by 9 bases and V by 5 bases; bases with no gene match: 6. The CDR3 is 13 residues long. Per germline, CDR1 LNHDA and CDR2 SQIVND (reference sequence). The CDR3 sequence: CASSHQGAGEQFF. The CDR3 bases are TGTGCCAGTAGTCATCAGGGGGCTGGTGAGCAGTTCTTC.

This chain connects TRBV6-6 to TRBJ2-2; TRBD1 agrees at 11 bases. Germline V gene lookup returns CDR1 MNHNY and CDR2 SVGAGI (reference sequence). The V and J ends lost 6 bases and 3 bases, in that order; junction bases with no gene match: 3. This CDR3 is 15 amino acids long. The CDR3 sequence is CASRRTGGDTGELFF. The DNA of the CDR3 is TGTGCCAGCAGGCGGACAGGGGGCGACACCGGGGAGCTGTTTTTT.

The chain links TRBV5-1 to TRBJ1-1, with a tentative D call TRBD1 (5 bases). The ends were cut back, 4 bases at V and 0 bases at J, with 22 bases in the middle. Germline CDR1 and CDR2: SGHRS and YFSETQ. The CDR3 is 18 amino acids. This CDR3 is CASSRPPPGKVMNTEAFF. Written as DNA, the CDR3 is TGCGCCAGCAGCCGACCACCACCAGGGAAGGTGATGAACACTGAAGCTTTCTTT.

CDR3 sequence reads: CASSRGSWDQPQHF. The CDR3 DNA reads as TGTGCCAGCAGCAGGGGTTCTTGGGATCAGCCCCAGCATTTT. The rearrangement joins TRBV5-5 to TRBJ1-5; tentative D call: TRBD1 (5 bases). The CDR3 has 14 amino acids. Germline CDR1 and CDR2: SGHKS and YYEKEE (reference sequence). V lost 4 bases to trimming and J lost 5 bases, with 13 bases between them.

The V call is TRBV20-1, the J call TRBJ1-2, with D possibly matching TRBD1 (6 bases). V was cut by 3 bases and J by 4 bases, with 12 bases left in between. The CDR3 sequence is 13 residues long. Germline V gene data show CDR1 as DFQATT and CDR2 as SNEGSKA (reference sequence). CDR3: CSASPNRVYGYTF. CDR3 coding DNA: TGCAGTGCTAGTCCCAACAGGGTCTATGGCTACACCTTC.

In DNA form, the CDR3 reads TGTGCCAGCAGTTTAAACACATACTCTGGAAACACCATATATTTT. It translates to CASSLNTYSGNTIYF. The chain links TRBV27 to TRBJ1-3; D is uncertain. The CDR3 consists of 15 residues. V lost 2 bases and J lost 0, with 8 bases in between. CDR1 is MNHEY, CDR2 SMNVEV, per germline (reference sequence).

The chain joins TRBV25-1 to TRBJ1-4; TRBD1 matches 7 bases. CDR3 length: 15 residues. V shed 4 bases, J shed 4 bases, and the junction held 6 bases outside the gene matches. CDR1 and CDR2 from the germline V gene are MGHDK and SYGVNS. CDR3 DNA sequence: TGTGCCAGCAGTGCCAGGGGGTCCGGTAATGAAAAACTGTTTTTT. Translated: CASSARGSGNEKLFF.

The table lists this clone with a few counts. The chain employs TRBV6-5 and TRBJ2-2; no firm D call. Trimming pared 0 bases from V and 7 bases from J, leaving 12 bases between. This CDR3 is built from 15 residues. The germline V gene encodes CDR1 MNHEY and CDR2 SVGAGI. The CDR3 DNA is TGTGCCAGCAGTTACTCGATTCAAAGGAGCGGGGAGCTGTTTTTT. Protein sequence: CASSYSIQRSGELFF.